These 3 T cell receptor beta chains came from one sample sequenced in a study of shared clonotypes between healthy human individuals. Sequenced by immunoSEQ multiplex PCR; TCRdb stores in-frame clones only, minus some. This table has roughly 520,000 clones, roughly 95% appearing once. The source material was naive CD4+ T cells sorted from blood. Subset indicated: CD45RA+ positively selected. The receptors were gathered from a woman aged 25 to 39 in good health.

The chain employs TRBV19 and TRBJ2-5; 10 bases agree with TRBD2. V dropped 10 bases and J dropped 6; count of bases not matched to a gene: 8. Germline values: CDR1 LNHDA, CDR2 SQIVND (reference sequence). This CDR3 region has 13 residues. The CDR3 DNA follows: TGTGCCACAGGACTAGCGGATAGGCAGACCCAGTACTTC. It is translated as CATGLADRQTQYF.

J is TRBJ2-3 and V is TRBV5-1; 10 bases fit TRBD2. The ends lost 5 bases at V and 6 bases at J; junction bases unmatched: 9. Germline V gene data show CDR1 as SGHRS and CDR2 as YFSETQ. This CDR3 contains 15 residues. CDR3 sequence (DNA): TGCGCCAGCAGTTCCCAGCGGGGGGGCGGGGATACGCAGTATTTT. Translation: CASSSQRGGGDTQYF.

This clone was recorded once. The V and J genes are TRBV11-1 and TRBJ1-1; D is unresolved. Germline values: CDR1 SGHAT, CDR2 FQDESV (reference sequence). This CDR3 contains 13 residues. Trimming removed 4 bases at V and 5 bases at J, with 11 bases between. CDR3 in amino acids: CASSWRHETEAFF. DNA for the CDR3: TGTGCCAGCAGCTGGAGACATGAGACTGAAGCTTTCTTT.